A selection of T cell receptor beta chains follows, all from one sample in a study of control samples from healthy donors and cancer patients. The data were produced by immunoSEQ multiplex PCR, yet TCRdb's version contains in-frame clones alone and is incomplete. The table includes roughly 120,000 clones, 93% detected once. The material sequenced was blood. The receptors derive from a man younger than 45 in good health. The CDR3 runs from the conserved cysteine through the conserved F or W. The D gene is left open where the match is weak. A clone size is listed for some rows: how often the clone was seen (once, few, many), or a class if it is expanded.

TRBJ1-5,.,.,TRBV7-8,TGTGCCAGCAGCCTAAATAGCAATCAGCCCCAGCATTTT,CASSLNSNQPQHF
TRBJ1-6,.,.,TRBV5-6,TGTGCCAGCAGCCCAATGAGGGGCCAGGGCGGGTCACCCCTCCACTTT,CASSPMRGQGGSPLHF
TRBJ1-1,.,TRBD1,TRBV3-1/TRBV3-2,TGTGCCAGCAGCCATACAGGGGACACTGAAGCTTTCTTT,CASSHTGDTEAFF
TRBJ1-6,.,TRBD1,TRBV19,TGTGCCAGTAGTATGCGTCCCGGGACAGGGGACTCACCCCTCCACTTT,CASSMRPGTGDSPLHF
TRBJ1-1,once,.,TRBV27,TGTGCCACTCTGGACACGTTGGGGGTGAACACTGAAGCTTTCTTT,CATLDTLGVNTEAFF
TRBJ2-5,.,TRBD2,TRBV5-4,TGTGCCAGCAGCCCAGCGGGGGCGCACCAAGAGACCCAGTACTTC,CASSPAGAHQETQYF
TRBJ2-5,.,.,TRBV19,TGTGCCAGTAATCGGCAGGGGCGGCGTGAGACCCAGTACTTC,CASNRQGRRETQYF
TRBJ1-1,.,.,TRBV28,TGTGCCAGCAGTTCGGGGTGGAACACTGAAGCTTTCTTT,CASSSGWNTEAFF
TRBJ1-2,.,TRBD1,TRBV19,TGTGCCAGTAGTCCGGCGGACAGGGACTATGGCTACACCTTC,CASSPADRDYGYTF
TRBJ2-2,.,.,TRBV27,TGTGCCAGCAGTTTATGGGGGAACACCGGGGAGCTGTTTTTT,CASSLWGNTGELFF
TRBJ1-6,few,.,TRBV7-9,TGTGCCAGCAGCTCGACGAGGCGGAGGAGCTCTTATAATTCACCCCTCCACTTT,CASSSTRRRSSYNSPLHF
TRBJ1-5,.,.,TRBV24-1,TGTGCCACCAGTGCCGCTCCCGGTAAGGATAGCAATCAGCCCCAGCATTTT,CATSAAPGKDSNQPQHF
TRBJ2-7,.,TRBD1,TRBV7-9,TGTGCCAGCAGCACTACGGGACAGTCCTACGAGCAGTACTTC,CASSTTGQSYEQYF
TRBJ1-6,.,TRBD1,TRBV5-1,TGCGCCAGCAGCTCCGAATGGGGACAGGGAGATTCACCCCTCCACTTT,CASSSEWGQGDSPLHF
TRBJ2-3,.,.,TRBV28,TGTGCCAGCAGTTTAAGGAGGGGGGCCCCAGATACGCAGTATTTT,CASSLRRGAPDTQYF
TRBJ1-1,.,TRBD1,TRBV27,TGTGCCAGCAGTCACAGGGGCACGAACACTGAAGCTTTCTTT,CASSHRGTNTEAFF